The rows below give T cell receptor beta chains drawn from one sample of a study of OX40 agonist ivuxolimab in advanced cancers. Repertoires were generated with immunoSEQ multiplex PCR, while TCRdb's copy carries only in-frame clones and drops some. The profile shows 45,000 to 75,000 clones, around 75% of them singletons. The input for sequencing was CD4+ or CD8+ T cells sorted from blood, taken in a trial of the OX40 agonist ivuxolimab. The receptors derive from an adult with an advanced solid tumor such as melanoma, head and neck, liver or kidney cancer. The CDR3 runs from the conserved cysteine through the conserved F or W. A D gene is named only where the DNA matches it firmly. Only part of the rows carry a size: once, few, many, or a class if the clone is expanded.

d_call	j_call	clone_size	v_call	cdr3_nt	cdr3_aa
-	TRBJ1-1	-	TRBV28	TGTGCCAGCAGTTTAGAGGGGACCACTGAAGCTTTCTTT	CASSLEGTTEAFF
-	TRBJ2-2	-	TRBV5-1	TGCGCCAGCAGCACCGGGGGGCCGTGGAACACCGGGGAGCTGTTTTTT	CASSTGGPWNTGELFF
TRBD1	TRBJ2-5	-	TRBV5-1	TGCGCCAGCAGGCCCGCAGGGGGAATTGTGTGGGAGACCCAGTACTTC	CASRPAGGIVWETQYF
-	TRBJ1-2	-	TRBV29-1	TGCAGCGTTTGGGGGGCCTATGGCTACACCTTC	CSVWGAYGYTF
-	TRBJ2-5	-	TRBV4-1	TGCGCCAGCAGCGATGCGGGACTCAGAGAGACCCAGTACTTC	CASSDAGLRETQYF
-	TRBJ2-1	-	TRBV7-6	TGTGCCAGCAGCTTACGGGACAATGAGCAGTTCTTC	CASSLRDNEQFF
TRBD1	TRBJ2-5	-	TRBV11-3	TGTGCCAGCAGCCCAGGACAGGGGGCATGGGAGACCCAGTACTTC	CASSPGQGAWETQYF
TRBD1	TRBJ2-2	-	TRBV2	TGTGCCAGCATTCGGGACAGGGGGTCCACCGGGGAGCTGTTTTTT	CASIRDRGSTGELFF
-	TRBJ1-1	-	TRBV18	TGTGCCAGCTCACCGACAGCCATGAACACTGAAGCTTTCTTT	CASSPTAMNTEAFF
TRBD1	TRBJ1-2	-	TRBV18	TGTGCCAGCTCACCGCCCAAGGCAGGGGGCAGGAGCTATGGCTACACCTTC	CASSPPKAGGRSYGYTF
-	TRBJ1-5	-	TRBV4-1	TGCGCCAGCAGCCAAGGATATAGCAATCAGCCCCAGCATTTT	CASSQGYSNQPQHF
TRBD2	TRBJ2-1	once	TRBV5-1	TGCGCCAGCAGCTTGGGGGGGACTAGCGGGTTGTATGAGCAGTTCTTC	CASSLGGTSGLYEQFF
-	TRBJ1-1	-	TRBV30	TGTGCCTGGAGTGATCAGGGCGCGAACACTGAAGCTTTCTTT	CAWSDQGANTEAFF
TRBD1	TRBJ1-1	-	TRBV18	TGTGCCAGCTCACCAACCCTACAGGGGTCATCGGGCACTGAAGCTTTCTTT	CASSPTLQGSSGTEAFF
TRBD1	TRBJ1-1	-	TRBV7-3	TGTGCCAGCAGCGCAGGAGGGGGCTTGACTGAAGCTTTCTTT	CASSAGGGLTEAFF
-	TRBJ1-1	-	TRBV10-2	TGCGCCAGCAGGGCTGGGAGGAACACTGAAGCTTTCTTT	CASRAGRNTEAFF
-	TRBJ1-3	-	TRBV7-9	TGTGCCAGCAGCCACAGTGTCGGGGCAGCTGGAAACACCATATATTTT	CASSHSVGAAGNTIYF
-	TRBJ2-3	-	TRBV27	TGTGCCAGCAGTTTAAGTATGGGCGTTACGCAGTATTTT	CASSLSMGVTQYF
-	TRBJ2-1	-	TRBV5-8	TGTGCCAGCAGCAGTACTCAGGGTCTCTCCTACAATGAGCAGTTCTTC	CASSSTQGLSYNEQFF
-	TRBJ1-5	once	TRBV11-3	TGTGCCAGCAGCTTATCCACCAATCAGCCCCAGCATTTT	CASSLSTNQPQHF
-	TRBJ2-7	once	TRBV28	TGTGCCAGCAGTCCCCAAGTCCACGAGCAGTACTTC	CASSPQVHEQYF
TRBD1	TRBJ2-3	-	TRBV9	TGTGCCAGCAGCGTCCGGGACAGGGGCCCGGCAGATACGCAGTATTTT	CASSVRDRGPADTQYF
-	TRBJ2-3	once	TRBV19	TGTGCCAGTAGTATTGGTCGGGATACGCAGTATTTT	CASSIGRDTQYF
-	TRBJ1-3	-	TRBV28	TGTGCCAGCAGTGACTGGTCCGGGAGCTCTGGAAACACCATATATTTT	CASSDWSGSSGNTIYF
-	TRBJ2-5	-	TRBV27	TGTGCCAGCAGTCAAATTATGGGGGAGACCCAGTACTTC	CASSQIMGETQYF
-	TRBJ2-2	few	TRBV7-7	TGTGCTAGCAGCGATCCCACCGGGGAGCTGTTTTTT	CASSDPTGELFF
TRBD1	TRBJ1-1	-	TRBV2	TGTGCCAGCAGTGAATGGGACAGGGAAACTGAAGCTTTCTTT	CASSEWDRETEAFF
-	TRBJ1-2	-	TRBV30	TGTGCCTGGTCGAACCAGCAAACCTATGGCCACACCTTC	CAWSNQQTYGHTF
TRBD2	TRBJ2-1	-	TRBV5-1	TGCGCCAGCAGCTCTAGCGGGAGAGTAAGGGGTGAGCAGTTCTTC	CASSSSGRVRGEQFF